The present TCR beta chain was sequenced within a study of technical replicates of blood from a handful of donors. The assay was immunoSEQ multiplex PCR, and TCRdb's table has in-frame clones only and misses some. Found here are under 90,000 clones, roughly 98% of them singletons; the top ten hold approximately 0.15%. The length of the CDR3 is 13 residues. Germline CDR1 and CDR2: SQVTM and ANQGSEA. Trimming took 3 bases from V and 6 from J, leaving 14 bases between them. J is TRBJ1-2 and V is TRBV29-1; perhaps TRBD1 as D (6 bases). The specimen sequenced was T cells isolated from PBMCs. This clonotype originated in a human donor in good health. The CDR3 DNA follows: TGCAGCGTTGACTCCGACAGGAGGAATGGCTACACCTTC. Amino acids: CSVDSDRRNGYTF.